These T cell receptor beta chains were read from a single sample in a study of cytomegalovirus exposure and HLA in healthy donors. Libraries were prepared by immunoSEQ multiplex PCR; TCRdb keeps only in-frame clonotypes and omits some of them. The sample holds over 25,000 clones, 60% to 80% seen once. Sample: PBMCs. These receptors originate from a male donor in good health and CMV-seropositive. Each CDR3 is given with its conserved first and last residue. The D gene is left open where the match is weak. Only part of the rows carry a size: once, few, many, or a class if the clone is expanded.

V gene	D gene	J gene	clone size	CDR3 protein	CDR3 DNA
TRBV7-9	.	TRBJ2-5	.	CASSIRTAYQETQYF	TGTGCCAGCAGCATCAGGACAGCGTACCAAGAGACCCAGTACTTC
TRBV9	TRBD1	TRBJ1-2	.	CASSVDSGGFYGYTF	TGTGCCAGCAGCGTAGACTCAGGGGGCTTCTATGGCTACACCTTC
TRBV6-4	.	TRBJ1-3	.	CASSPNSGNTIYF	TGTGCCAGCAGCCCCAACTCTGGAAACACCATATATTTT
TRBV30	TRBD2	TRBJ2-1	few	CAWSVPRRTSGRAWSNEQFF	TGTGCCTGGAGTGTACCCCGAAGGACTAGCGGGAGGGCCTGGTCCAATGAGCAGTTCTTC
TRBV6-1	TRBD1	TRBJ1-1	.	CASRDLGQPSTEAFF	TGTGCCAGCAGGGACTTGGGACAGCCAAGCACTGAAGCTTTCTTT
TRBV5-4	.	TRBJ1-3	few	CAGIAADGNTIYF	TGTGCCGGTATAGCGGCGGACGGAAACACCATATATTTT
TRBV28	TRBD1	TRBJ2-3	.	CASSRGQGATDTQYF	TGTGCCAGCAGTCGGGGACAGGGGGCTACAGATACGCAGTATTTT
TRBV29-1	TRBD2	TRBJ2-3	.	CSVKRGGRATDTQYF	TGCAGCGTTAAAAGGGGCGGGAGGGCCACAGATACGCAGTATTTT
TRBV7-2	.	TRBJ1-1	.	CASSLAPSQGNIRTEAFF	TGTGCCAGCAGCTTGGCCCCCTCACAGGGAAATATACGGACTGAAGCTTTCTTT
TRBV2	.	TRBJ1-5	.	CASRAPGDNQPQHF	TGTGCCAGCAGAGCCCCAGGGGACAATCAGCCCCAGCATTTT
TRBV7-9	.	TRBJ1-4	.	CASSPGAGGNEKLFF	TGTGCCAGCAGCCCCGGTGCGGGTGGTAATGAAAAACTGTTTTTT
TRBV6-6	.	TRBJ2-2	few	CASSYLRPGDTGELFF	TGTGCCAGCAGTTACCTTAGGCCGGGGGACACCGGGGAGCTGTTTTTT
TRBV13	TRBD1	TRBJ1-2	once	CASSLPGRTGGNGYTF	TGTGCCAGCAGCCTCCCCGGGAGGACAGGGGGCAATGGCTACACCTTC
TRBV2	.	TRBJ1-1	.	CAFRPIKRGTEAFF	TGTGCCTTTCGGCCGATCAAAAGGGGAACTGAAGCTTTCTTT
TRBV5-1	.	TRBJ2-3	.	CASSLDGRSGDTQYF	TGCGCCAGCAGCTTGGACGGCCGAAGCGGAGATACGCAGTATTTT
TRBV19	.	TRBJ1-2	few	CASSNLPLLILNYGYTF	TGTGCCAGTAGTAATCTGCCTCTACTTATCCTTAACTATGGCTACACCTTC
TRBV10-3	TRBD1	TRBJ1-1	.	CAISRQGANTEAFF	TGTGCCATCAGCCGACAGGGGGCGAACACTGAAGCTTTCTTT
TRBV30	.	TRBJ2-1	.	CAWRERVAYNEQFF	TGTGCCTGGCGCGAGCGGGTCGCCTACAATGAGCAGTTCTTC
TRBV4-1	TRBD2	TRBJ2-3	.	CASSQERGGRGTDTQYF	TGCGCCAGCAGCCAAGAGAGGGGCGGGAGAGGGACAGATACGCAGTATTTT
TRBV28	TRBD1	TRBJ2-2	.	CASRRDRNTGELFF	TGTGCCAGCAGAAGGGACAGGAACACCGGGGAGCTGTTTTTT
TRBV2	.	TRBJ1-1	few	CASSSNTEAFF	TGTGCCAGCAGCTCGAACACTGAAGCTTTCTTT
TRBV6-5	.	TRBJ1-2	.	CASSPQGLDGYTF	TGTGCCAGCAGCCCACAGGGTTTGGATGGCTACACCTTC
TRBV30	TRBD2	TRBJ2-3	.	CAWRSLGTSGRDGIDTQYF	TGTGCCTGGAGATCCCTCGGGACTAGCGGGAGGGACGGCATTGATACGCAGTATTTT
TRBV27	.	TRBJ2-1	few	CASSSLSSGNEQFF	TGTGCCAGCAGTTCGCTTTCGTCGGGGAATGAGCAGTTCTTC
TRBV6-5	.	TRBJ1-5	.	CASSSLRGNQPQHF	TGTGCCAGCAGTTCCCTAAGGGGGAATCAGCCCCAGCATTTT
TRBV21-1	.	TRBJ2-7	.	CANRAGGSYEQYF	TGTGCAAACCGAGCGGGGGGTTCCTACGAGCAGTACTTC
TRBV2	.	TRBJ1-2	.	CASSATGRNYGYTF	TGTGCCAGCAGCGCCACAGGGAGAAACTATGGCTACACCTTC
TRBV10-3	.	TRBJ1-1	.	CAISGAAGTEAFF	TGTGCCATCAGTGGGGCCGCGGGGACTGAAGCTTTCTTT
TRBV2	.	TRBJ2-3	few	CASSSGTSGADTQYF	TGTGCCAGCAGTAGTGGGACCTCGGGGGCAGATACGCAGTATTTT
TRBV6-7	.	TRBJ1-2	.	CASSPRSTRLLYYGYTF	TGTGCCAGCAGTCCCAGATCAACGAGGCTCCTTTACTATGGCTACACCTTC
TRBV29-1	.	TRBJ1-1	.	CSVEPRGGVFTEAFF	TGCAGCGTTGAACCACGCGGGGGGGTTTTCACTGAAGCTTTCTTT
TRBV4-1	.	TRBJ2-5	.	CASRLDLGAETQYF	TGCGCCAGCAGACTCGACCTTGGAGCAGAGACCCAGTACTTC
TRBV10-1	TRBD1	TRBJ1-2	.	CASSETTGGGYTF	TGCGCCAGCAGTGAAACGACAGGGGGAGGCTACACCTTC
TRBV4-1	.	TRBJ1-1	few	CASSPGGRTEAFF	TGCGCCAGCAGCCCCGGGGGGAGGACTGAAGCTTTCTTT
TRBV5-3	TRBD1	TRBJ1-2	.	CARSSTGGSGYTF	TGTGCCAGAAGCTCGACAGGGGGCTCTGGCTACACCTTC
TRBV11-3	TRBD1	TRBJ1-1	.	CASSLTGGTTEAFF	TGTGCCAGCAGCTTAACAGGGGGGACCACTGAAGCTTTCTTT
TRBV28	.	TRBJ2-7	.	CASTALTKYEQYF	TGTGCCAGCACCGCATTGACTAAGTACGAGCAGTACTTC
TRBV4-2	TRBD1	TRBJ1-1	.	CASSHPGQRKNTEAFF	TGTGCCAGCAGCCACCCGGGACAGAGAAAGAACACTGAAGCTTTCTTT
TRBV6-4	.	TRBJ2-1	many	CASSDLLEGEQFF	TGTGCCAGCAGTGACTTGTTAGAGGGTGAGCAGTTCTTC
TRBV10-2	TRBD1	TRBJ2-5	.	CASTPHTGVQETQYF	TGCGCCAGCACGCCTCACACAGGGGTCCAAGAGACCCAGTACTTC
TRBV4-2	TRBD2	TRBJ2-7	.	CASSQELAGSYEQYF	TGTGCCAGCAGCCAAGAACTAGCGGGGTCCTACGAGCAGTACTTC
TRBV2	TRBD1	TRBJ1-5	once	CASSATGRYQPQHF	TGTGCCAGCAGTGCGACAGGGCGATATCAGCCCCAGCATTTT
TRBV9	TRBD1	TRBJ1-2	.	CASSVAQGFYGYTF	TGTGCCAGCAGCGTAGCACAGGGGTTCTATGGCTACACCTTC
TRBV6-5	.	TRBJ1-1	.	CASSNQGFAEAFF	TGTGCCAGCAGCAACCAGGGATTTGCTGAAGCTTTCTTT
TRBV5-4	.	TRBJ2-2	.	CASSLTRGNTGELFF	TGTGCCAGCAGCTTGACCAGGGGCAACACCGGGGAGCTGTTTTTT
TRBV5-1	.	TRBJ2-6	.	CASSLGQGGANVLTF	TGCGCCAGCAGCTTGGGACAAGGTGGGGCCAACGTCCTGACTTTC
TRBV11-1	TRBD2	TRBJ2-1	.	CASSSSGDARSYNEQFF	TGTGCCAGCAGCAGTAGCGGGGACGCCCGCTCCTACAATGAGCAGTTCTTC
TRBV29-1	.	TRBJ2-6	.	CSVEDNNSGANVLTF	TGCAGCGTTGAAGACAACAACTCTGGGGCCAACGTCCTGACTTTC
TRBV18	TRBD1	TRBJ1-1	.	CASSPSGTVNTEAFF	TGTGCCAGCTCACCGTCCGGGACAGTGAACACTGAAGCTTTCTTT
TRBV19	.	TRBJ1-1	.	CASSTMQGGGTEAFF	TGTGCCAGTAGTACAATGCAGGGAGGAGGGACTGAAGCTTTCTTT
TRBV25-1	TRBD1	TRBJ2-7	.	CASSESGTGYNEQYF	TGTGCCAGCAGTGAATCCGGGACAGGGTACAACGAGCAGTACTTC
TRBV4-1	TRBD2	TRBJ2-3	.	CASSQDIGAGITDTQYF	TGCGCCAGCAGCCAAGATATTGGAGCGGGAATCACAGATACGCAGTATTTT
TRBV11-2	TRBD1	TRBJ1-2	few	CASSLGTGDGYTF	TGTGCCAGCAGCTTAGGGACAGGGGATGGCTACACCTTC
TRBV5-1	.	TRBJ1-6	.	CASSRQEMRSYNSPLHF	TGCGCCAGCAGTAGACAGGAAATGAGGTCCTATAATTCACCCCTCCACTTT